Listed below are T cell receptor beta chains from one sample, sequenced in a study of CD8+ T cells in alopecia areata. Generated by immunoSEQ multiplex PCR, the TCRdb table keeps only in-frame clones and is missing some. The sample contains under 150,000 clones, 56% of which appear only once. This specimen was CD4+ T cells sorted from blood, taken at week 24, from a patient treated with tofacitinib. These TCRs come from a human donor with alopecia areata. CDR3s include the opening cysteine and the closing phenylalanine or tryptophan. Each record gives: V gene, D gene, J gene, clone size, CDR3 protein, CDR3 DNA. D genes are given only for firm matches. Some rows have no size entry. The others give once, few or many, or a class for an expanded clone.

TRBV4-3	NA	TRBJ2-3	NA	CASSQAGTDTQYF	TGCGCCAGCAGCCAAGCCGGGACAGATACGCAGTATTTT
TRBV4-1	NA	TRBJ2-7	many	CASSQGVGVDEQYF	TGCGCCAGCAGCCAAGGGGTCGGCGTGGACGAGCAGTACTTC
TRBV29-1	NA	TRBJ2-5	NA	CSVESGTLVRETQYF	TGCAGCGTGGAATCCGGGACCCTGGTCCGGGAGACCCAGTACTTC
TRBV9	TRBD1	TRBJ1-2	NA	CASSRATGGLDGYTF	TGTGCCAGCAGCAGAGCGACAGGGGGCTTGGATGGCTACACCTTC
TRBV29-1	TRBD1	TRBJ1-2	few	CSVNRGGNGYTF	TGCAGCGTCAACAGGGGGGGAAATGGCTACACCTTC
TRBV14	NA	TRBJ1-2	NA	CASSQDRVNGYTF	TGTGCCAGCAGCCAAGATCGGGTGAATGGCTACACCTTC
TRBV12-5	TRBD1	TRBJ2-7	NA	CASGLPPSNRTGTYEQYF	TGTGCTAGTGGTTTGCCCCCTAGCAATCGGACAGGGACCTACGAGCAGTACTTC
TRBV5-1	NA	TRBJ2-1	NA	CASSLLGVPEVGQFF	TGCGCCAGCAGCTTGTTAGGGGTTCCCGAGGTCGGGCAGTTCTTC
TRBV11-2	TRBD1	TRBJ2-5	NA	CASSPSSADRGWKTQYF	TGTGCCAGCAGCCCGTCGAGCGCGGACAGGGGCTGGAAGACCCAGTACTTC
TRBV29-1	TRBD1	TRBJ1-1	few	CSVGWDSGTEAFF	TGCAGCGTTGGGTGGGACAGCGGCACTGAAGCTTTCTTT
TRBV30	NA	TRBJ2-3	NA	CAWSVLGGTQYF	TGTGCCTGGAGTGTATTGGGAGGTACGCAGTATTTT
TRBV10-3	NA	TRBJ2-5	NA	CAIRKGDQETQYF	TGTGCCATCAGGAAGGGAGATCAAGAGACCCAGTACTTC
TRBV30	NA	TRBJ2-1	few	CAWDDWNEQFF	TGTGCCTGGGATGACTGGAATGAGCAGTTCTTC
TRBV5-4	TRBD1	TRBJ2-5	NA	CASSRTGGAETQYF	TGTGCCAGCAGCCGGACAGGGGGCGCGGAGACCCAGTACTTC
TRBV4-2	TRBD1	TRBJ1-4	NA	CASSQHTGEDEKLFF	TGTGCCAGCAGCCAACACACAGGGGAGGATGAAAAACTGTTTTTT
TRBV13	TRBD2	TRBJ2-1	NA	CASRGGRGAYNEQFF	TGTGCCAGCAGGGGCGGGCGGGGGGCCTACAATGAGCAGTTCTTC
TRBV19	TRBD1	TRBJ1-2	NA	CASSISDRADGYTF	TGTGCCAGTAGTATTTCCGACAGGGCGGATGGCTACACCTTC
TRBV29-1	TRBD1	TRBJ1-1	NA	CSVQGRMNTEAFF	TGCAGCGTACAGGGGCGTATGAACACTGAAGCTTTCTTT
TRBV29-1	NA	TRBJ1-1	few	CSVADRQGNTEAFF	TGCAGCGTTGCCGACCGGCAGGGGAACACTGAAGCTTTCTTT
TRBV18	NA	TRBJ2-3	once	CASSPPTVPTQYF	TGTGCCAGCTCACCGCCAACAGTTCCTACGCAGTATTTT
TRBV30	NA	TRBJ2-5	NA	CAWSTDQETQYF	TGTGCCTGGAGTACCGATCAAGAGACCCAGTACTTC
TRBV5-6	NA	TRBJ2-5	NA	CASSLDGVQETQYF	TGTGCCAGCAGCTTGGACGGGGTTCAAGAGACCCAGTACTTC
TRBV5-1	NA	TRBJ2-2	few	CASSFEGSTGELFF	TGCGCCAGCAGCTTTGAGGGATCCACCGGGGAGCTGTTTTTT
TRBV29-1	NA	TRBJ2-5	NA	CSVEKQAETQYF	TGCAGCGTTGAAAAGCAGGCTGAGACCCAGTACTTC
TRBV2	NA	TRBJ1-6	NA	CASSRGNNSPLHF	TGTGCCAGCAGCCGGGGGAATAATTCACCCCTCCACTTT
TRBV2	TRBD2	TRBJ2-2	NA	CASEGLAGRTGELFF	TGTGCCAGCGAAGGACTAGCGGGGAGAACCGGGGAGCTGTTTTTT
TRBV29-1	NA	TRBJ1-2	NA	CSVGKDGYTF	TGCAGCGTTGGAAAGGATGGCTACACCTTC
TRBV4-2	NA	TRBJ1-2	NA	CASSPRPRDPYGYTF	TGTGCCAGCAGCCCCAGACCCCGGGACCCCTATGGCTACACCTTC
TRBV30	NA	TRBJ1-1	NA	CAWGQLMNTEAFF	TGTGCCTGGGGACAGCTAATGAACACTGAAGCTTTCTTT
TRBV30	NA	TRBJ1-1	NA	CAWTQGSGGAFF	TGTGCCTGGACCCAGGGTTCTGGTGGGGCTTTCTTT
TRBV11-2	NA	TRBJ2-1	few	CASSPLAGAVEQFF	TGTGCCAGCAGCCCACTAGCCGGGGCAGTTGAGCAGTTCTTC
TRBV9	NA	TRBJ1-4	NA	CASSPRGVMEKLFF	TGTGCCAGCAGCCCACGGGGGGTTATGGAAAAACTGTTTTTT
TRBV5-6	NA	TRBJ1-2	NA	CASSFTGSHGYTF	TGTGCCAGCAGCTTCACAGGCAGCCATGGCTACACCTTC
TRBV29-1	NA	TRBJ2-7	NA	CSPEVTQGCRDEQYF	TGCAGCCCCGAAGTTACCCAGGGGTGCCGGGACGAGCAGTACTTC
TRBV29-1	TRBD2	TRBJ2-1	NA	CSVAPSGVYNEQFF	TGCAGCGTTGCCCCTAGCGGGGTTTACAATGAGCAGTTCTTC
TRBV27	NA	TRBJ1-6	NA	CASSWEGGVASPLHF	TGTGCCAGCAGCTGGGAGGGAGGGGTAGCTTCACCCCTCCACTTT
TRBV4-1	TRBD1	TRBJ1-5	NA	CASSQGAGTVQHF	TGCGCCAGCAGTCAAGGAGCCGGGACAGTTCAGCATTTT
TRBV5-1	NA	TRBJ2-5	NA	CASSPGTGRDETQYF	TGCGCCAGCAGCCCCGGGACTGGACGAGACGAGACCCAGTACTTC
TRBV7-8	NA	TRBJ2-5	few	CASSPRRTQETQYF	TGTGCCAGCAGCCCCCGGCGGACCCAAGAGACCCAGTACTTC
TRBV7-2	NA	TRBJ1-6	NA	CASSPLIMNSPLHF	TGTGCCAGCAGCCCACTAATAATGAATTCACCCCTCCACTTT
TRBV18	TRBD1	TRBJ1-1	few	CASSRTGGSTSNTEAFF	TGTGCCAGCTCCCGCACAGGGGGCTCGACCTCGAACACTGAAGCTTTCTTT
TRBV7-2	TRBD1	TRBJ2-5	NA	CASSTRTGGRETQYF	TGTGCCAGCAGCACGAGGACAGGGGGCCGGGAGACCCAGTACTTC
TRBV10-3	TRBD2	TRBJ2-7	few	CAISETGTSGEQYF	TGTGCCATCAGTGAAACCGGGACTAGCGGGGAGCAGTACTTC
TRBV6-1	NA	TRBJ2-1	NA	CASSGSLPGVDNEQFF	TGTGCCAGCAGTGGGTCACTGCCAGGGGTCGACAATGAGCAGTTCTTC
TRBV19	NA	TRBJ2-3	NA	CATGTPGDTQYF	TGTGCCACCGGGACCCCCGGCGATACGCAGTATTTT
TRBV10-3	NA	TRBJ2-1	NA	CATLRGSGSYYNEQFF	TGTGCCACCCTCCGGGGGAGCGGCTCTTACTACAATGAGCAGTTCTTC
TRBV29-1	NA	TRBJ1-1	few	CSGLGPIMNTEAFF	TGCAGCGGCCTCGGGCCTATCATGAACACTGAAGCTTTCTTT
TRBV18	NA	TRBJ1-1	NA	CASSPPSGSNTEAFF	TGTGCCAGCTCACCACCTTCAGGGTCCAACACTGAAGCTTTCTTT
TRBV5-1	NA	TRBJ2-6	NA	CASSLSGAGANVLTF	TGCGCCAGCAGCTTGTCGGGGGCTGGGGCCAACGTCCTGACTTTC
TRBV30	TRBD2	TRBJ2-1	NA	CALTLAGRYNEQFF	TGTGCCCTGACCCTAGCGGGGCGGTACAATGAGCAGTTCTTC
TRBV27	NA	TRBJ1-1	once	CASSLWVGGSEAFF	TGTGCCAGCAGTTTATGGGTCGGAGGTAGTGAAGCTTTCTTT
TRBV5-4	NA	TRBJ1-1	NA	CASVRDLNTEAFF	TGTGCCAGTGTTCGGGACCTCAACACTGAAGCTTTCTTT
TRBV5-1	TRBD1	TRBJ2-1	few	CASSLTGTGTGNEQFF	TGCGCCAGCAGCTTAACCGGGACAGGGACGGGCAATGAGCAGTTCTTC
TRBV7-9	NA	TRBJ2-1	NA	CASSPSWTDNEQFF	TGTGCCAGCAGCCCCAGCTGGACAGACAATGAGCAGTTCTTC
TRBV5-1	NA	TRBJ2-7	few	CASSLGTLQTYEQYF	TGCGCCAGCAGCTTGGGTACTCTACAAACCTACGAGCAGTACTTC